The rows below give T cell receptor beta chains drawn from one sample of a study of response to subunit inactivated influenza vaccine. Via MiXCR, TCRdb re-called the RT-PCR reads, giving one row per CDR3 protein. The repertoire holds some 550,000 distinct CDR3 sequences, with around 21% as singletons. The sample was also reused in another study, on T cells expressing NK-cell markers.

Sequenced material: CD4+ T cells sorted from PBMCs, taken about 13 days after vaccination. These receptors all stem from a man aged 50-59 years who received an inactivated influenza vaccine. CDR3s include the opening cysteine and the closing phenylalanine or tryptophan. A D gene is named only where the DNA matches it firmly. Some rows mark clone size as missing; the rest say once, few, many or name a class of expanded clone.

TRBJ2-1,.,TRBV29-1,.,CSVTFRQDSEQFF,TGCAGCGTTACTTTCCGACAGGACTCTGAGCAGTTCTTC
TRBJ2-5,few,TRBV7-2,.,CASSLALMVEDQYF,TGTGCCAGCAGCTTAGCGCTAATGGTAGAGGACCAGTACTTC
TRBJ2-2,.,TRBV25-1,.,CASSEAGGELFF,TGTGCCAGCAGTGAGGCAGGAGGGGAGCTGTTTTTT
TRBJ2-1,few,TRBV5-1,TRBD2,CASSLWAGEGNEQFF,TGCGCCAGCAGCTTGTGGGCGGGAGAGGGGAATGAGCAGTTCTTC
TRBJ2-1,.,TRBV2,.,CASAAGYNEQFF,TGTGCCAGCGCGGCTGGCTACAATGAGCAGTTCTTC
TRBJ2-1,.,TRBV12-3/TRBV12-4,.,CASRLGHNEQFF,TGTGCCAGCCGTCTGGGACACAATGAGCAGTTCTTC
TRBJ1-1,.,TRBV7-3,.,CASSPAGGENTEAFF,TGTGCCAGCAGCCCGGCGGGGGGGGAGAACACTGAAGCTTTCTTT
TRBJ2-7,once,TRBV20-1,.,CSARIGRLVGEQYF,TGCAGTGCTAGAATCGGCAGGTTGGTTGGAGAGCAGTACTTC
TRBJ1-5,few,TRBV25-1,TRBD1,CASSVTGMYQPQHF,TGTGCCAGCAGTGTGACAGGGATGTATCAGCCCCAGCATTTT
TRBJ2-1,few,TRBV11-3,TRBD1,CASSPGTGGNSQFF,TGTGCCAGCAGCCCCGGGACAGGGGGAAACTCTCAGTTCTTC